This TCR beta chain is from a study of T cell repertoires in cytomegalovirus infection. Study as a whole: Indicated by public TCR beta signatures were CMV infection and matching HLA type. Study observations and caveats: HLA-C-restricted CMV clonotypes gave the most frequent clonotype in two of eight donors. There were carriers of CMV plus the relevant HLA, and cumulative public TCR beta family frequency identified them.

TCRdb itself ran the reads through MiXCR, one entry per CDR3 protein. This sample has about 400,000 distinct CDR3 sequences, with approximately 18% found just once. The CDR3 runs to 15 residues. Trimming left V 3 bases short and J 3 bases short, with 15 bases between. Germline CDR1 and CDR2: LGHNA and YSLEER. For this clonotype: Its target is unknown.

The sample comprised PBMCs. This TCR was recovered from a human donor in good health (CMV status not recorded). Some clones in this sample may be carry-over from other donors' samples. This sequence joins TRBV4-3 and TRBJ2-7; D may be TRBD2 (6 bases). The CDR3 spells CASSQTIAEHYEQYF. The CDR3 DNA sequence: TGCGCCAGCAGCCAGACCATAGCGGAACACTACGAGCAGTACTTC.